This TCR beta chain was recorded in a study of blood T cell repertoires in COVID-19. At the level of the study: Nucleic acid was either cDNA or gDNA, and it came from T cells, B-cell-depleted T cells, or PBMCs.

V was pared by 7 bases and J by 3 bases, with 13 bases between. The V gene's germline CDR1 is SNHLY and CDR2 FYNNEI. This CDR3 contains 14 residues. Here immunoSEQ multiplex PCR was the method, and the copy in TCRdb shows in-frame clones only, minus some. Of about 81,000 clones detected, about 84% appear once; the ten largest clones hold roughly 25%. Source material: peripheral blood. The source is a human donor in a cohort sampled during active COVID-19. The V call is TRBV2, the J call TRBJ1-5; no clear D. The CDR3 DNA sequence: TGTGCCAGCACCAAGCGGCAGGTCAATCAGCCCCAGCATTTT. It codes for CASTKRQVNQPQHF.